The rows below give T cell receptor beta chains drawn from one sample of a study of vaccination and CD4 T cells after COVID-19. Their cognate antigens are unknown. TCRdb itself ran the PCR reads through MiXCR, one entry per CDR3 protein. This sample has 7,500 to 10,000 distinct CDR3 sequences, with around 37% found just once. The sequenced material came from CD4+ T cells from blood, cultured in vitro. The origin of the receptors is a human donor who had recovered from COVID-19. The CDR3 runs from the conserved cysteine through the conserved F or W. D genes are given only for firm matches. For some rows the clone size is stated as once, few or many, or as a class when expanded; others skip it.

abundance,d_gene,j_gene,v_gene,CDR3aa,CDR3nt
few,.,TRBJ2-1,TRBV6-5,CASSYSVGDEQFF,TGTGCCAGCAGTTACTCGGTCGGGGATGAGCAGTTCTTC
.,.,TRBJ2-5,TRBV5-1,CASSLRWPQETQYF,TGCGCCAGCAGCTTGAGATGGCCTCAAGAGACCCAGTACTTC
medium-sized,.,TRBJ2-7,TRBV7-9,CASSPRTGTRKSYEQYF,TGTGCCAGCAGCCCTCGAACCGGGACAAGGAAATCCTACGAGCAGTACTTC
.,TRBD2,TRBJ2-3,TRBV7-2,CASSSRVTSGGQYTDTQYF,TGTGCCAGCAGCTCTAGGGTGACTAGCGGGGGGCAATACACAGATACGCAGTATTTT
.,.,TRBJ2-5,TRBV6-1,CASSLSRTRAKETQYF,TGTGCCAGCAGCCTTTCCAGGACCCGAGCAAAAGAGACCCAGTACTTC
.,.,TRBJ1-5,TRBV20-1,CSAPQGRGNQPQHF,TGCAGTGCACCTCAGGGGAGAGGCAATCAGCCCCAGCATTTT
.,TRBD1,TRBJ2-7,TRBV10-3,CAISESFWTGEYEQYF,TGTGCCATCAGTGAGTCGTTTTGGACAGGGGAGTACGAGCAGTACTTC
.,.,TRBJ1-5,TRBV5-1,CASSLMPNQPQHF,TGCGCCAGCAGCTTAATGCCCAATCAGCCCCAGCATTTT
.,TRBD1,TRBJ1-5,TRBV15,CATSRDPGQGAFQPQHF,TGTGCCACCAGCAGAGATCCGGGACAGGGGGCCTTTCAGCCCCAGCATTTT
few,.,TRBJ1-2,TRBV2,CASRPGIDGNYGYTF,TGTGCCAGCAGACCCGGAATTGACGGGAACTATGGCTACACCTTC
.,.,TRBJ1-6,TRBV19,CASSIPGINSPLHF,TGTGCCAGTAGTATTCCGGGAATTAATTCACCCCTCCACTTT
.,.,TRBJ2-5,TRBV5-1,CASSESGEETQYF,TGCGCCAGCAGCGAGTCGGGGGAGGAGACCCAGTACTTC
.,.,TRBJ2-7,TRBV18,CASSPGLEVYEQYF,TGTGCCAGCTCACCCGGGCTAGAAGTCTACGAGCAGTACTTC
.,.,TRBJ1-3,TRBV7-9,CASSLARDRGNTIYF,TGTGCCAGCAGCTTAGCTCGGGACCGTGGGAACACCATATATTTT
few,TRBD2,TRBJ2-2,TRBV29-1,CSVDGLAGYTGELFF,TGCAGCGTTGACGGACTAGCGGGTTACACCGGGGAGCTGTTTTTT
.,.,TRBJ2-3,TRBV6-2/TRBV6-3,CASTSSDTQYF,TGTGCCAGCACTAGCTCAGATACGCAGTATTTT
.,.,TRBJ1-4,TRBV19,CASSARGHLLNEKLFF,TGTGCCAGTAGTGCAAGAGGACACCTCCTAAATGAAAAACTGTTTTTT
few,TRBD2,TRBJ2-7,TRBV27,CATTQAGLGTYEQYF,TGTGCCACCACTCAAGCCGGACTAGGGACCTACGAGCAGTACTTC
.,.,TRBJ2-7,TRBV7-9,CASSLAVNSYEQYF,TGTGCCAGCAGCTTAGCAGTGAACTCCTACGAGCAGTACTTC
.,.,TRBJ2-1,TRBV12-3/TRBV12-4,CASSRRSEQFF,TGTGCCAGCAGCCGGCGGAGCGAGCAGTTCTTC
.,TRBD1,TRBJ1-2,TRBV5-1,CASSATGEDFYGYTF,TGCGCCAGCAGCGCTACAGGGGAGGACTTCTATGGCTACACCTTC
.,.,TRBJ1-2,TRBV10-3,CASSRGAANYGYTF,TGTGCCAGCAGCCGGGGGGCTGCTAACTATGGCTACACCTTC
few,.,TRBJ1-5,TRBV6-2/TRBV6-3,CASSYSNQGGQPQHF,TGTGCCAGCAGTTACTCGAACCAGGGAGGTCAGCCCCAGCATTTT
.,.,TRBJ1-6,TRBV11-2,CASSLGGGRSPLHF,TGTGCCAGCAGCTTAGGAGGGGGTAGATCACCCCTCCACTTT
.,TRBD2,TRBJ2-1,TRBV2,CASSSAGGYNEQFF,TGTGCCAGCAGTTCTGCGGGGGGGTACAATGAGCAGTTCTTC
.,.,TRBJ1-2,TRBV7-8,CASSLGPGSTLSNYGYTF,TGTGCCAGCAGCTTAGGGCCGGGATCAACCCTTTCTAACTATGGCTACACCTTC
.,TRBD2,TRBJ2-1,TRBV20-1,CSARGASGGSNEQFF,TGCAGTGCTAGAGGGGCTAGCGGGGGGTCAAATGAGCAGTTCTTC
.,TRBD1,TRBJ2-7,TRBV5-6,CASSLGTGHRLEQYF,TGTGCCAGCAGCTTAGGGACAGGGCATCGGTTAGAGCAGTACTTC
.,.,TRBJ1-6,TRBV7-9,CASSLGRIKGVLGNSPLHF,TGTGCCAGCAGCTTAGGGAGAATTAAGGGGGTTCTGGGGAATTCACCCCTCCACTTT
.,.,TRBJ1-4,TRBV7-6,CASSLDGRSDEKLFF,TGTGCCAGCAGCTTGGACGGGAGGAGTGATGAAAAACTGTTTTTT
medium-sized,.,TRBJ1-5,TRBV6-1,CASSEGLAQPQHF,TGTGCCAGCAGTGAAGGCCTGGCTCAGCCCCAGCATTTT
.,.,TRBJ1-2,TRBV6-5,CASSYARHYGYTF,TGTGCCAGCAGTTACGCCAGACACTATGGCTACACCTTC
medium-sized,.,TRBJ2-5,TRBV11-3,CASSPGRYSSQETQYF,TGTGCCAGCAGCCCGGGACGGTACAGTTCGCAAGAGACCCAGTACTTC
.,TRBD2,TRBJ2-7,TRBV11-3,CASSPIGGAFPHYEQYF,TGTGCCAGCAGCCCGATCGGGGGGGCCTTCCCTCACTACGAGCAGTACTTC
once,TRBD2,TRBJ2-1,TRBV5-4,CASRTTSGSYNEQFF,TGTGCCAGCAGGACGACTAGCGGGAGCTACAATGAGCAGTTCTTC
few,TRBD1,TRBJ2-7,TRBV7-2,CASSLVTGGKYEQYF,TGTGCCAGCAGCTTAGTCACAGGGGGAAAGTACGAGCAGTACTTC
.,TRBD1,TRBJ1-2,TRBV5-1,CASSQSGDSYGYTF,TGCGCCAGCAGCCAGTCAGGGGACAGCTATGGCTACACCTTC
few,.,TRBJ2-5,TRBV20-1,CSARDRVSGGETQYF,TGCAGTGCTAGAGATAGGGTTAGCGGCGGGGAGACCCAGTACTTC
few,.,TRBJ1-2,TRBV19,CASSTSGGQINYGYTF,TGTGCCAGTAGCACAAGTGGGGGACAAATAAACTATGGCTACACCTTC
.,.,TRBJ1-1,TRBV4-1,CASSQEIKQSVNTEAFF,TGCGCCAGCAGCCAAGAAATAAAACAGTCCGTGAACACTGAAGCTTTCTTT
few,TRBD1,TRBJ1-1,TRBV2,CASSPGQGRGPGEAFF,TGTGCCAGCAGTCCCGGACAGGGGAGGGGGCCCGGTGAAGCTTTCTTT
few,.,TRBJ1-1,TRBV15,CATSRDLGRWMNTEAFF,TGTGCCACCAGCAGAGATCTAGGGAGGTGGATGAACACTGAAGCTTTCTTT
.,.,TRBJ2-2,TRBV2,CASTWQGELFF,TGTGCCAGCACCTGGCAGGGCGAGCTGTTTTTT
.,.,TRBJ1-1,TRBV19,CASSIGGQGNTEAFF,TGTGCCAGTAGTATAGGGGGGCAGGGGAACACTGAAGCTTTCTTT
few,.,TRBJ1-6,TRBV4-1,CASSPVSLPWANSPLHF,TGCGCCAGCAGCCCCGTTTCTCTTCCGTGGGCCAATTCACCCCTCCACTTT
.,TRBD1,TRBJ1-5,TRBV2,CASSPRQGVGQPQHF,TGTGCCAGCAGTCCCCGACAGGGGGTTGGTCAGCCCCAGCATTTT
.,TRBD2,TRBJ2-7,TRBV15,CATSIRLAAYEQYF,TGTGCCACCAGCATCAGACTAGCGGCTTACGAGCAGTACTTC
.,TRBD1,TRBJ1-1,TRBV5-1,CASSLGTGAADTEAFF,TGCGCCAGCAGCTTGGGGACAGGGGCCGCGGACACTGAAGCTTTCTTT
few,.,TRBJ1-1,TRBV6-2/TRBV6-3,CASRLGQMNREAFF,TGTGCCAGCAGGCTCGGACAGATGAACCGTGAAGCTTTCTTT
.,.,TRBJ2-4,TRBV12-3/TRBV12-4,CASSLGLARLNIQYF,TGTGCCAGCAGTTTAGGGCTAGCCCGGCTAAACATTCAGTACTTC
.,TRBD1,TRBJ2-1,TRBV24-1,CATSDPRTGMKNEQFF,TGTGCCACCAGTGATCCCCGGACAGGGATGAAAAATGAGCAGTTCTTC
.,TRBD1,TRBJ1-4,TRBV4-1,CASSQVGTGGNEKLLF,TGCGCCAGCAGCCAAGTCGGTACAGGGGGGAATGAAAAACTGCTTTTT
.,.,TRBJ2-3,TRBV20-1,CSASIARNTDTQYF,TGCAGTGCTAGCATCGCCCGTAACACAGATACGCAGTATTTT
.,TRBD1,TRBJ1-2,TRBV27,CASAPPGQGPFSHGYTF,TGTGCCTCAGCCCCACCGGGACAGGGGCCTTTTTCGCATGGCTACACCTTC